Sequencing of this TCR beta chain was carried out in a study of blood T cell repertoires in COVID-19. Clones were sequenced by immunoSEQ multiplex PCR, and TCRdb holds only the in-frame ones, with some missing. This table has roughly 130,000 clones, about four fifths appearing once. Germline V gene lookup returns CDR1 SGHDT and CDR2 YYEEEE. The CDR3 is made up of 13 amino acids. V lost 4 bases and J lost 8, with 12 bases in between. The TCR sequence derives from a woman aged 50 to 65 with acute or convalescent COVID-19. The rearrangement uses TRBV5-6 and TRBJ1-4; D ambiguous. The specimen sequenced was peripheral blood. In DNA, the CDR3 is TGTGCCAGCAGCCCACCTACGGGAGAAAAACTGTTTTTT. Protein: CASSPPTGEKLFF.